What follows are 26 T cell receptor beta chains derived from one specimen sequenced in a study of cytomegalovirus exposure and HLA in healthy donors. A multiplex PCR was run with 60 Vbeta primers and 13 Jbeta primers. Clones were read by immunoSEQ multiplex PCR, and TCRdb kept only the in-frame ones, dropping some. The repertoire holds 150,000 or so clones, roughly 74% seen once, with approximately 3.2% in the top ten. Sample: PBMCs. The receptor set was obtained from a man aged 40-49 years in good health and CMV-seronegative.

This sequence joins TRBV5-5 and TRBJ2-7, with TRBD2 matching over 15 bases. This CDR3 has 18 amino acids. Germline-derived CDR1 and CDR2 are SGHKS and YYEKEE (reference sequence). V gave up 4 bases and J gave up 9 bases; unmatched junction bases: 17. CDR3 sequence reads: CASSLRRTSGGDPPVQYF. CDR3 in DNA: TGTGCCAGCAGCCTACGGCGGACTAGCGGGGGGGATCCACCCGTGCAGTACTTC. The full variable domain, completed using reference TRBV5-5 and TRBJ2-7, is DAGVTQSPTHLIKTRGQQVTLRCSPISGHKSVSWYQQVLGQGPQFIFQYYEKEERGRGNFPDRFSARQFPNYSSELNVNALLLGDSALYLCASSLRRTSGGDPPVQYFGPGTRLTVT.

V usage is TRBV5-6 and J usage is TRBJ2-5; 10 bases fit TRBD2. The CDR3 has 15 residues. From germline, CDR1 is SGHDT and CDR2 YYEEEE. J was trimmed by 5 bases and V by 4 bases; bases with no gene match: 8. Here the CDR3 DNA reads TGTGCCAGCAGCGTTAGCGGGGGGACCCGGGAGACCCAGTACTTC. Its protein product is CASSVSGGTRETQYF. Full variable domain (outside the CDR3, taken from reference TRBV5-6 and TRBJ2-5): DAGVTQSPTHLIKTRGQQVTLRCSPKSGHDTVSWYQQALGQGPQFIFQYYEEEERQRGNFPDRFSGHQFPNYSSELNVNALLLGDSALYLCASSVSGGTRETQYFGPGTRLLVL.

This clone was found a few times. For the CDR3, the DNA is TGTGCCAGCAGCGGACAGGGGGGGTATGGCTACACCTTC. As protein: CASSGQGGYGYTF. This rearrangement joins TRBV6-1 to TRBJ1-2, with TRBD1 identical over 10 bases. Germline lookup yields CDR1 MNHNS and CDR2 SASEGT. The CDR3 is made up of 13 amino acids. With 6 bases clipped from V and 5 bases from J, the junction kept 3 bases outside the gene matches.

V usage is TRBV6-4 and J usage is TRBJ2-3, with 7 bases lining up with TRBD2. The CDR3 is 16 residues long. CDR1 and CDR2 from the germline V gene are MRHNA and SNTAGT. The junction had 5 bases not matched to a gene; V was cut back by 0 bases and J by 2 bases. The CDR3: CASSDSAGRTTDTQYF. In nucleotides, the CDR3 is TGTGCCAGCAGTGACTCAGCGGGGCGGACCACAGATACGCAGTATTTT.

This clone was picked up one time. The chain has TRBV15 and TRBJ2-7; weak D call: TRBD1 (5 bases). The CDR3 is 15 residues long. The V end was cut by 4 bases, the J end by 6 bases, with 19 bases between. In germline, CDR1 is LNHNV, CDR2 YYDKDF (reference sequence). Written as DNA, the CDR3 is TGTGCCACCAGCAAGGGCGGCCTCTCAAGGGGCGAGCAGTACTTC. It yields the protein CATSKGGLSRGEQYF.

Points on this clone: At one of its ends the junction is not consistent with the germline gene, which may arise from a read error. This same CDR3 is encoded by further DNA sequences in the sample. The chain carries TRBV9 and TRBJ2-3, with 7 bases matching TRBD1. CDR1 is SGDLS, CDR2 YYNGEE, per germline. This CDR3 is 14 amino acids long. CDR3 protein: CASSVQGVSDTQYF. In nucleotides, the CDR3 is TGCGCCAGCAGCGTCCAGGGGGTATCCGATACGCAGTATTTT.

V and J are TRBV13 and TRBJ1-5; D not resolved. Between the trimmed V and J ends, which lost 4 bases and 9 bases, there was a span of 13 bases. Per the germline V gene, CDR1 is PRHDT and CDR2 is FYEKMQ (reference sequence). The CDR3 is 13 amino acids. The DNA for the CDR3 is TGTGCCAGCAGCTCAAGAGAGTTTGGGCCCCAGCATTTT. As protein: CASSSREFGPQHF.

The sample holds a few counts of this clone. The V call is TRBV7-2, the J call TRBJ1-4; D gene unclear. The ends were cut back, 5 bases at V and 8 bases at J, with 18 bases in the middle. CDR1 SGHTA and CDR2 FQGNSA come from the germline V gene. This CDR3 has 15 amino acids. The DNA for the CDR3 is TGTGCCAGCAGCCCCGGGGTGGCGTCCCGGGAAAAACTGTTTTTT. Translated, it gives CASSPGVASREKLFF.

This clone was recorded a few times. The V and J genes are TRBV5-4 and TRBJ2-1; D possibly corresponds to TRBD1 (6 bases). V lost 0 bases, J lost 4 bases, and 8 bases lay in between. Germline assignment: CDR1 SGHNT and CDR2 YYREEE (reference sequence). CDR3 length: 14 amino acids. Written as DNA, the CDR3 is TGTGCCAGCAGCTTGGCGGACAGTTACAATGAGCAGTTCTTC. This translates into CASSLADSYNEQFF.

This clone was observed a single time. CDR3 DNA sequence: TGTGCCAGCAGCTTAGGCAGGGTCTATGGCTACACCTTC. It specifies CASSLGRVYGYTF. This chain connects TRBV7-2 to TRBJ1-2; D possibly corresponds to TRBD1 (5 bases). In germline, CDR1 is SGHTA, CDR2 FQGNSA. The V and J ends lost 1 base and 4 bases respectively, with 7 bases between them. CDR3 length equals 13 residues.

This sequence joins TRBV28 and TRBJ2-2; 11 bases fit TRBD2. The CDR3 contains 17 residues. V shed 4 bases, J shed 5 bases, and the junction held 9 bases outside the gene matches. Germline assignment: CDR1 MDHEN and CDR2 SYDVKM. CDR3 protein: CASSSHSGGARTGELFF. CDR3 DNA sequence: TGTGCCAGCAGTTCCCATAGCGGGGGGGCCCGAACCGGGGAGCTGTTTTTT.

The chain recombines TRBV11-2 with TRBJ2-3; 7 positions agree with TRBD2. The CDR3 is made up of 15 amino acids. Unmatched junction bases numbered 3, after V lost 1 base and J lost 2 bases. In germline, CDR1 is SGHAT, CDR2 FQNNGV. The CDR3 region has the DNA TGTGCCAGCAGCTTAGCGGGGGGTAACACAGATACGCAGTATTTT. The encoded protein is CASSLAGGNTDTQYF.

To note about this clone: Other DNA sequences in this specimen translate into the identical CDR3. The chain carries TRBV10-3 and TRBJ1-3; D might be TRBD1 (6 bases). Germline lookup yields CDR1 ENHRY and CDR2 SYGVKD. The length of the CDR3 is 18 residues. Trimming took 4 bases from V and 3 from J, leaving 22 bases between them. The CDR3 DNA reads TGTGCCATCAGTGGTTTAGGACCAGGGGTATACGGTGGAAACACCATATATTTT. This translates into CAISGLGPGVYGGNTIYF.

The genes are TRBV27 and TRBJ2-3; 8 positions match TRBD2. Germline CDR1 reads MNHEY; CDR2 reads SMNVEV (reference sequence). V gave up 5 bases and J gave up 3 bases; unmatched junction bases: 13. The length of the CDR3 is 17 residues. CDR3: CASSPLSGGGVTDTQYF. The CDR3 DNA reads as TGTGCCAGCAGTCCCCTTTCCGGGGGGGGCGTGACAGATACGCAGTATTTT.

This sequence joins TRBV4-2 and TRBJ2-1; 11 bases match TRBD2. Germline V lookup: CDR1 LGHNA, CDR2 YNFKEQ. This CDR3 contains 15 residues. V dropped 0 bases and J dropped 13; count of bases not matched to a gene: 8. The chain's CDR3 is CASSQDGLAGATQFF. CDR3 DNA sequence: TGTGCCAGCAGCCAAGACGGACTAGCGGGCGCCACACAGTTCTTC.

This chain uses TRBV6-6 with TRBJ1-1; no reliable D call. The CDR3 is 11 amino acids. CDR1 is MNHNY, CDR2 SVGAGI, per germline (reference sequence). V gave up 5 bases and J gave up 4 bases, with 5 bases separating them. The chain's CDR3 is CASSGSTEAFF. CDR3 coding DNA: TGTGCCAGCAGTGGGAGCACTGAAGCTTTCTTT.

This rearrangement joins TRBV27 to TRBJ2-1, with 13 nucleotides matching TRBD2. J lost 4 bases, V lost 4 bases, and 10 bases had no gene match. CDR3 size: 18 residues. CDR1 is MNHEY and CDR2 is SMNVEV in the germline V gene (reference sequence). DNA of the CDR3: TGTGCCAGCAGTTATCTGACTAGCGGGGGGCCCGATTACAATGAGCAGTTCTTC. Translating it yields CASSYLTSGGPDYNEQFF.

The chain uses TRBV6-1 and TRBJ2-6; D is uncertain. Trimming removed 8 bases from V and 4 bases from J, with 9 bases in between. Per the germline V gene, CDR1 is MNHNS and CDR2 is SASEGT. The CDR3 contains 13 residues. The CDR3 DNA is TGTGCCAGCCAGGTGGTGGGGGCCAACGTCCTGACTTTC. This gives the protein CASQVVGANVLTF.

The chain couples TRBV5-6 to TRBJ2-5; TRBD1 is a possible D gene (6 bases). Germline V gene sequence: CDR1 SGHDT, CDR2 YYEEEE. This CDR3 spans 14 amino acids. The V and J ends lost 3 bases and 1 base respectively, with 10 bases between them. This chain's CDR3 is CASSSTGSQETQYF. As DNA, the CDR3 is TGTGCCAGCAGCTCCACAGGGTCCCAAGAGACCCAGTACTTC.

The DNA of the CDR3 is TGCGCCAGCAGCCCGGACAGACCGGGCACTGAAGCTTTCTTT. This gives the protein CASSPDRPGTEAFF. V gene TRBV5-1 combines with J gene TRBJ1-1, with D maybe TRBD1 (6 bases). The CDR3 loop spans 14 amino acids. The germline gives CDR1 SGHRS, CDR2 YFSETQ. Trimming took 4 bases from V and 4 from J, leaving 14 bases between them.

This chain uses TRBV7-9 with TRBJ1-4; D is perhaps TRBD1 (5 bases). The germline gives CDR1 SEHNR, CDR2 FQNEAQ (reference sequence). The CDR3 runs to 16 residues. The V and J ends lost 5 bases and 5 bases respectively, with 18 bases between them. The CDR3 region is CASSRGTPGLNEKLFF. The CDR3 nucleotides read TGTGCCAGCAGCCGCGGGACGCCGGGACTGAATGAAAAACTGTTTTTT. The whole variable domain, filled in from reference TRBV7-9 and TRBJ1-4, reads DTGVSQNPRHKITKRGQNVTFRCDPISEHNRLYWYRQTLGQGPEFLTYFQNEAQLEKSRLLSDRFSAERPKGSFSTLEIQRTEQGDSAMYLCASSRGTPGLNEKLFFGSGTQLSVL.

The gene calls are TRBV5-1 and TRBJ1-1, with D perhaps matching TRBD1 (6 bases). The CDR3 covers 14 residues. V lost 0 bases to trimming and J lost 8 bases, with 14 bases between them. Germline CDR1 is SGHRS and CDR2 is YFSETQ. DNA for the CDR3: TGCGCCAGCAGCTTGGCGATACAGGGCTTCGAAGCTTTCTTT. Encoded protein: CASSLAIQGFEAFF.

This sequence joins TRBV27 and TRBJ2-2; 12 nucleotides match TRBD2. Trimming removed 3 bases from V and 6 bases from J; junction bases left unmatched: 8. This CDR3 contains 17 residues. CDR1 MNHEY and CDR2 SMNVEV come from the germline V gene (reference sequence). This CDR3 reads CASSFILAGGFAGELFF. The CDR3 DNA follows: TGTGCCAGCAGTTTCATCCTAGCGGGGGGGTTCGCCGGGGAGCTGTTTTTT.

The J gene is TRBJ2-7, the V gene TRBV29-1; a weak D match, TRBD2 (5 bases). There are 11 residues in the CDR3. Germline V gene lookup returns CDR1 SQVTM and CDR2 ANQGSEA. V was clipped by 7 bases and J by 5 bases, with 12 bases between them. The CDR3 nucleotides read TGCAGCGGTCTCCCAGCGGACGAGCAGTACTTC. The encoded protein is CSGLPADEQYF.

Comment on this clone: Other DNA sequences of this sample code for an identical CDR3. The rearrangement links TRBV19 to TRBJ1-5, with D tentatively TRBD1 (6 bases). V lost 4 bases to trimming and J lost 2 bases, with 9 bases between them. Germline V lookup: CDR1 LNHDA, CDR2 SQIVND (reference sequence). The CDR3 has 14 residues. The CDR3 DNA reads as TGTGCCAGTAGTAGGGGGCTGGGCAATCAGCCCCAGCATTTT. Translating gives CASSRGLGNQPQHF.

The chain is built from TRBV7-2 and TRBJ1-3; D is unresolved. V lost 1 base, J lost 1 base, and 11 bases lay in between. Per the germline V gene, CDR1 is SGHTA and CDR2 is FQGNSA. CDR3 length: 16 residues. The CDR3 loop reads CASSLEATLSGNTIYF. Here the CDR3 DNA reads TGTGCCAGCAGCTTAGAAGCGACGCTGTCTGGAAACACCATATATTTT. The full variable domain, completed using reference TRBV7-2 and TRBJ1-3, is GAGVSQSPSNKVTEKGKDVELRCDPISGHTALYWYRQSLGQGLEFLIYFQGNSAPDKSGLPSDRFSAERTGGSVSTLTIQRTQQEDSAVYLCASSLEATLSGNTIYFGEGSWLTVV.